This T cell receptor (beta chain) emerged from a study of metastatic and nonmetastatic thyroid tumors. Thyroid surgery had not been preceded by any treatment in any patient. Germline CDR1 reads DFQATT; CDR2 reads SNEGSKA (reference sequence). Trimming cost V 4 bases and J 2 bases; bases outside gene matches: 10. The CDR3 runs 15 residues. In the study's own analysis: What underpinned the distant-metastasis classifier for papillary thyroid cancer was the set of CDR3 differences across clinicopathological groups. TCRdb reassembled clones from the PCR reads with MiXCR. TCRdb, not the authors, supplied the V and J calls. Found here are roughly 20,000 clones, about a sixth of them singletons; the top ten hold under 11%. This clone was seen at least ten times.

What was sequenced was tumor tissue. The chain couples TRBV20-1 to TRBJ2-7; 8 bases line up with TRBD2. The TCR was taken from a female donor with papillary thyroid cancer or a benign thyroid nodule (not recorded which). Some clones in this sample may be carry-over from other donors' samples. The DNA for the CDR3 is TGCAGTGCTACGAACCCTACTAGCGGCCCCTACGAGCAGTACTTC. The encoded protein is CSATNPTSGPYEQYF.